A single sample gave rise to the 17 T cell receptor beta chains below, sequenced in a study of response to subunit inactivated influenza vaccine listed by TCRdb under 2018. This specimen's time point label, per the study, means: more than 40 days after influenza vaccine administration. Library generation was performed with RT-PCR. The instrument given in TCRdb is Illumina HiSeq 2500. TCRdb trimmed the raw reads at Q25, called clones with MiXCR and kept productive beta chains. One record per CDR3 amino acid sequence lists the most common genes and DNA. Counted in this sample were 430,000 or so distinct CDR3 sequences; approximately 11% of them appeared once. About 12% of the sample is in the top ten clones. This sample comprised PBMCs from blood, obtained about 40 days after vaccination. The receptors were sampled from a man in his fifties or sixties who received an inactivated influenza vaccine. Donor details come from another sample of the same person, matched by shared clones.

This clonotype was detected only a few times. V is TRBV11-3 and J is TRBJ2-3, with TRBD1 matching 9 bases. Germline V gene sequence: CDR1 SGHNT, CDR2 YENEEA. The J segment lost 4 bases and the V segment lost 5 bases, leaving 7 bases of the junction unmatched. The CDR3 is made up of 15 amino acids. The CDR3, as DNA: TGTGCCAGCAGCCTGAGGACAGGGGTAGCAGATACGCAGTATTTT. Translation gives CASSLRTGVADTQYF.

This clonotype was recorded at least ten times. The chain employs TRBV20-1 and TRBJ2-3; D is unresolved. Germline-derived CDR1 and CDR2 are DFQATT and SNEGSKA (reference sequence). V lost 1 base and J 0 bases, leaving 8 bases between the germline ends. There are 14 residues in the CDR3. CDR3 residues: CSARAGPSTDTQYF. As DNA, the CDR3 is TGCAGTGCTAGAGCCGGACCTAGCACAGATACGCAGTATTTT.

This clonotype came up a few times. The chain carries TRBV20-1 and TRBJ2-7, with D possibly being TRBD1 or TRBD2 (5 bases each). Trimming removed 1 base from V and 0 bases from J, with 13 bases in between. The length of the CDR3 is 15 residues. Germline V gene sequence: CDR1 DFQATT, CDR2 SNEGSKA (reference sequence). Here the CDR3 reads CSARGTGGSSYEQYF. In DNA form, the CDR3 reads TGCAGTGCTAGAGGAACTGGGGGTAGCTCCTACGAGCAGTACTTC.

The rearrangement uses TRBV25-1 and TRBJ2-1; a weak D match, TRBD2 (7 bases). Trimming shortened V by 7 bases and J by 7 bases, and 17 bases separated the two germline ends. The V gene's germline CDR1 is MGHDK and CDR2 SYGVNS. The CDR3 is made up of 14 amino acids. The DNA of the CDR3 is TGTGCCAGCAAGTGGGGGGGGCGCGCGAATGAGCAGTTCTTC. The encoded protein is CASKWGGRANEQFF.

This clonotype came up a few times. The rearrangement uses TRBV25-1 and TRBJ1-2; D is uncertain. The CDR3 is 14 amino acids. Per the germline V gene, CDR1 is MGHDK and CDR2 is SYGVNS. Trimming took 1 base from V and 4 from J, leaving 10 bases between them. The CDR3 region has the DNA TGTGCCAGCAGTGAATCTGGCAGTGGCTATGGCTACACCTTC. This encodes CASSESGSGYGYTF.

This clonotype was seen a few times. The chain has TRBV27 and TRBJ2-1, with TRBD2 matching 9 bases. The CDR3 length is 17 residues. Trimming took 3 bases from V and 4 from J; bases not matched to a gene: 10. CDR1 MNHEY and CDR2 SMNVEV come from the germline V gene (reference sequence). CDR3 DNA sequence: TGTGCCAGCAGTTTGTCGGCCGGGACTAGCAGATACAATGAGCAGTTCTTC. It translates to CASSLSAGTSRYNEQFF.

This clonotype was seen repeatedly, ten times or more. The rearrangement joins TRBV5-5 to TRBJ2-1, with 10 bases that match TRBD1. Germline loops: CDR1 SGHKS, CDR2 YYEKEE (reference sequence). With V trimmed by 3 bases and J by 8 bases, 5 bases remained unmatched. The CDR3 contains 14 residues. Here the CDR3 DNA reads TGTGCCAGCAGCTGGGACAGGGGTAGGGATGAGCAGTTCTTC. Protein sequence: CASSWDRGRDEQFF. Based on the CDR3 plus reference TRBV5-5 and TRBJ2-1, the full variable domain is DAGVTQSPTHLIKTRGQQVTLRCSPISGHKSVSWYQQVLGQGPQFIFQYYEKEERGRGNFPDRFSARQFPNYSSELNVNALLLGDSALYLCASSWDRGRDEQFFGPGTRLTVL.

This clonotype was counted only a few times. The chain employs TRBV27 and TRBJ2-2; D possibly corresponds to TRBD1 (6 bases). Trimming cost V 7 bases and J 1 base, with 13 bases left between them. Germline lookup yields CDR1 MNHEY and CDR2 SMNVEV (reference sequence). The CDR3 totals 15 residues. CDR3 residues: CASTPGVWNTGELFF. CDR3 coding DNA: TGTGCCAGCACTCCAGGGGTATGGAACACCGGGGAGCTGTTTTTT.

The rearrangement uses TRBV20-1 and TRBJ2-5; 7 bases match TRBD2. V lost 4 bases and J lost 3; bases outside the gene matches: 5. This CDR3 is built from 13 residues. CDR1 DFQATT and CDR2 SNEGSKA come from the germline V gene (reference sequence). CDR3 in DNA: TGCAGTGCTACCCGGGACTACGAAGAGACCCAGTACTTC. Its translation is CSATRDYEETQYF.

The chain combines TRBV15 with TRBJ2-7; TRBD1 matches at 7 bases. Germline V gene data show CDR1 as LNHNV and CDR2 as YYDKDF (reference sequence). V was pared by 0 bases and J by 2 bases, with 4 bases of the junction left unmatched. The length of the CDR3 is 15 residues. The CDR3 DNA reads TGTGCCACCAGCAGAGAACAGGGGCTTACCTACGAGCAGTACTTC. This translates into CATSREQGLTYEQYF.

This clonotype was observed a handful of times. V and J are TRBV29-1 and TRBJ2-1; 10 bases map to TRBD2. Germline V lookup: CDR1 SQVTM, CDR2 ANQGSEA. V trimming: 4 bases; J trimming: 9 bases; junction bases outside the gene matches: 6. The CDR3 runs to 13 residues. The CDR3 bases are TGCAGCGTTGTAGCGGGAGGACTAAGTGAGCAGTTCTTC. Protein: CSVVAGGLSEQFF.

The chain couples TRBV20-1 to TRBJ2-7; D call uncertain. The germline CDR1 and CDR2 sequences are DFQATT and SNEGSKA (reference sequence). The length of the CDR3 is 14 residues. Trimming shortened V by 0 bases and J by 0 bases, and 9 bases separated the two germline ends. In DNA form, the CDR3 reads TGCAGTGCTAGAGATCCGCGTCACTCCTACGAGCAGTACTTC. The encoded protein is CSARDPRHSYEQYF.

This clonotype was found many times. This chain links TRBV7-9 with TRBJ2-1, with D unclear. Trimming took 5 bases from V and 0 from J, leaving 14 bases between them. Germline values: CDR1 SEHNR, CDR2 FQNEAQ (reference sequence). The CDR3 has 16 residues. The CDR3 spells CASSTFPTSSYNEQFF. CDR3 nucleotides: TGTGCCAGCAGCACCTTTCCCACGAGCTCCTACAATGAGCAGTTCTTC.

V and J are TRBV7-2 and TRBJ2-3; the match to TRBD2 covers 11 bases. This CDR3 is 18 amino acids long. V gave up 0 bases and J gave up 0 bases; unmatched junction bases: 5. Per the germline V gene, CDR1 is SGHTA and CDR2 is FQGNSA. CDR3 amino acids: CASSLALGLAASTDTQYF. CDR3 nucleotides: TGTGCCAGCAGCTTAGCGCTGGGACTAGCGGCTAGCACAGATACGCAGTATTTT.

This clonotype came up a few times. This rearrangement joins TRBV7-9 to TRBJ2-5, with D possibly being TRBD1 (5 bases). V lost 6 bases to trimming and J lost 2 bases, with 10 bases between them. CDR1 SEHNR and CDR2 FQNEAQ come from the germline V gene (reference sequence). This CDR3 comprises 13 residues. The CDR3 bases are TGTGCCAGCAGGCCGACAGCTCAAGAGACCCAGTACTTC. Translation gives CASRPTAQETQYF.

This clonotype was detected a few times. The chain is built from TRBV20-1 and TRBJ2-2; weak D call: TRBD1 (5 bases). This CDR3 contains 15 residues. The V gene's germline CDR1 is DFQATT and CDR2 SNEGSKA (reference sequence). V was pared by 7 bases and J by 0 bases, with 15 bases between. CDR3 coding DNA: TGCAGTGTTCCGCGGACACTCGCGAACACCGGGGAGCTGTTTTTT. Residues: CSVPRTLANTGELFF.

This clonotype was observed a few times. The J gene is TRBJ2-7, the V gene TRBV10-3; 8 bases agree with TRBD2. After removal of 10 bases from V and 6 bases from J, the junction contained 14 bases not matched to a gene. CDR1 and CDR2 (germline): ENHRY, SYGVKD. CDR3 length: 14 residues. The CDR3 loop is CATQVGGRSIEQYF. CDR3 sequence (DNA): TGTGCCACCCAGGTTGGCGGGAGGTCCATCGAGCAGTACTTC.